The 4 T cell receptor beta chains listed next were all sequenced from one sample in a study of a mutant IDH1 vaccine in newly diagnosed glioma. Indicated time point: week 11, during vaccination. Vaccine doses each comprised 300 ug of mutant IDH1 20-mer peptide, with topical imiquimod. The antigens of these receptors remain unknown. Repertoires were generated with immunoSEQ multiplex PCR, while TCRdb's copy carries only in-frame clones and drops some. Of about 66,000 clones listed, around 84% are singletons. The sample consisted of PBMCs, taken from a glioma patient whose treatment included an IDH1 peptide vaccine. The receptor set was obtained from a woman aged 50 to 60 with glioma.

The chain links TRBV14 to TRBJ1-1, with unresolved D. The CDR3 loop spans 15 amino acids. Looked up from germline, CDR1 is SGHDN and CDR2 is FVKESK. V was trimmed by 4 bases and J by 3 bases, leaving 15 bases between them. In DNA form, the CDR3 reads TGTGCCAGCAGCCCCAACAGACCGACTTACACTGAAGCTTTCTTT. Translation: CASSPNRPTYTEAFF.

The chain employs TRBV2 and TRBJ1-4; no definite D call. Germline V CDR1 and CDR2: SNHLY, FYNNEI. Trimming took off 7 bases at V and 8 bases at J, with 14 bases between the two ends. The length of the CDR3 is 13 residues. This CDR3 is CASTWLFGEKLFF. CDR3 coding DNA: TGTGCCAGCACCTGGCTGTTTGGGGAAAAACTGTTTTTT.

The V call is TRBV10-3, the J call TRBJ1-2, with TRBD1 matching over 7 bases. The CDR3 is made up of 13 amino acids. The germline V gene has CDR1 ENHRY and CDR2 SYGVKD. V shed 3 bases and J 7 bases; nucleotides not matched to a gene: 5. CDR3 sequence: CAISDRGEGGYTF. As DNA, the CDR3 is TGTGCCATCAGTGACAGGGGGGAAGGTGGCTACACCTTC.

V usage is TRBV6-1 and J usage is TRBJ1-4; TRBD1 matches at 7 bases. The CDR3 spans 14 residues. Germline CDR1 MNHNS, CDR2 SASEGT. Trimming took 6 bases from V and 4 from J; bases not matched to a gene: 5. CDR3 DNA sequence: TGTGCCAGCAGCTCGGGACAGTATAATGAAAAACTGTTTTTT. This translates into CASSSGQYNEKLFF.